These 12 T cell receptor beta chains came from one sample sequenced in a study of T-cell memory formation after mild COVID-19. TCRdb used MiXCR to reprocess the 5' RACE reads, holding one entry per CDR3 protein. In the table there are about 110,000 distinct CDR3 sequences, roughly a sixth of which are singletons. Sequencing was carried out using PBMCs or a T cell subset sorted from them (not recorded which). Receptors originate from a man aged 18 to 29 who had mild COVID-19 (a few samples of this study predate the infection). Cell type and time point are not known.

This clonotype turned up a few times. This rearrangement joins TRBV12-3 or TRBV12-4 to TRBJ2-3, with TRBD2 matching 14 bases. Germline trimming cut 5 bases from V and 2 bases from J; bases unmatched to any gene: 6. This CDR3 contains 17 residues. In DNA form, the CDR3 reads TGTGCCAGCAGTCCTCCGGGACTAGCGGGGGTCACAGATACGCAGTATTTT. Its translation: CASSPPGLAGVTDTQYF.

This clonotype was detected a few times. The chain combines TRBV14 with TRBJ2-2; the match to TRBD1 covers 10 bases. Germline CDR1 reads SGHDN; CDR2 reads FVKESK. The CDR3 consists of 15 residues. Trimming took 4 bases from V and 3 from J; bases not matched to a gene: 2. The CDR3 DNA reads as TGTGCCAGCAGCCGACAGGGGGCCTACACCGGGGAGCTGTTTTTT. It is translated as CASSRQGAYTGELFF.

This clonotype appeared a few times. The V call is TRBV7-2, the J call TRBJ1-3; D perhaps matches TRBD1 (5 bases). Germline V gene data show CDR1 as SGHTA and CDR2 as FQGNSA. The CDR3 runs 13 residues. V lost 8 bases to trimming and J lost 7 bases, with 15 bases between them. In nucleotides, the CDR3 is TGTGCCAGCGTCTTTCGGGGGGGGAACACCATATATTTT. This sequence encodes CASVFRGGNTIYF.

The chain uses TRBV4-2 and TRBJ1-4; D gene uncertain. V was trimmed by 4 bases and J by 6 bases, leaving 12 bases between them. CDR1 LGHNA and CDR2 YNFKEQ come from the germline V gene. CDR3 length: 14 amino acids. The CDR3 nucleotides read TGTGCCAGCAGCCGCAGAGGGCTTTATGAAAAACTGTTTTTT. It specifies CASSRRGLYEKLFF.

This sequence joins TRBV4-3 and TRBJ2-1; 13 nucleotides align to TRBD2. This CDR3 is 18 amino acids long. CDR1 and CDR2 from the germline V gene are LGHNA and YSLEER. V shed 5 bases, J shed 0 bases, and the junction held 7 bases outside the gene matches. The CDR3 bases are TGCGCCAGCAGCAAGACTAGCGGGGGGACGAGCTCCTACAATGAGCAGTTCTTC. Protein: CASSKTSGGTSSYNEQFF.

The chain couples TRBV5-1 to TRBJ1-1; D gene ambiguous. The CDR3 has 13 amino acids. V lost 4 bases and J 7 bases, leaving 14 bases between the germline ends. Germline values: CDR1 SGHRS, CDR2 YFSETQ. In DNA, the CDR3 is TGCGCCAGCAGCCGAACCGTCCAGGATGAAGCTTTCTTT. The encoded protein is CASSRTVQDEAFF.

This chain connects TRBV30 to TRBJ2-7, with no clear D. The germline V gene has CDR1 GTSNPN and CDR2 SVGIG (reference sequence). The CDR3 has 12 residues. V was clipped by 2 bases and J by 3 bases, with 8 bases between them. CDR3 loop: CAWSSVGYEQYF. CDR3 in DNA: TGTGCCTGGAGTTCCGTCGGCTACGAGCAGTACTTC.

This sequence joins TRBV4-2 and TRBJ2-2; 9 nucleotides agree with TRBD1. CDR1 and CDR2 from the germline V gene are LGHNA and YNFKEQ. The CDR3 has 16 residues. V trimming: 1 base; J trimming: 3 bases; junction bases outside the gene matches: 3. CDR3 coding DNA: TGTGCCAGCAGCCAAGCTGGGGACAGGGACACCGGGGAGCTGTTTTTT. The encoded protein is CASSQAGDRDTGELFF.

The genes are TRBV5-1 and TRBJ2-1; D is ambiguous. Looked up from germline, CDR1 is SGHRS and CDR2 is YFSETQ. The length of the CDR3 is 14 residues. V lost 0 bases to trimming and J lost 5 bases, with 9 bases between them. As DNA, the CDR3 is TGCGCCAGCAGCTTGGACGGGCGCCACAATGAGCAGTTCTTC. This translates into CASSLDGRHNEQFF.

This chain uses TRBV2 with TRBJ2-2, with D perhaps matching TRBD1 (6 bases). The germline V gene encodes CDR1 SNHLY and CDR2 FYNNEI. Trimming cost V 7 bases and J 3 bases, with 15 bases left between them. The CDR3 loop spans 15 amino acids. CDR3 sequence (DNA): TGTGCCAGCATTAAAGACAGGCTGGACACCGGGGAGCTGTTTTTT. Translating gives CASIKDRLDTGELFF.

This clonotype appeared a few times. The chain uses TRBV28 and TRBJ2-5; D possibly corresponds to TRBD1 (6 bases). CDR1 MDHEN and CDR2 SYDVKM come from the germline V gene. Trimming removed 6 bases from V and 9 bases from J, with 14 bases in between. There are 12 residues in the CDR3. Written as DNA, the CDR3 is TGTGCCAGCAGCTCGTCCACAGGGCCCCAGTACTTC. Encoded protein: CASSSSTGPQYF.

This rearrangement joins TRBV12-3 or TRBV12-4 to TRBJ1-1; unclear D gene. V lost 5 bases and J lost 4, with 14 bases in between. The CDR3 sequence is 14 residues long. The chain's CDR3 is CASSLRGEFTEAFF. CDR3 DNA: TGTGCCAGCAGTCTCCGTGGAGAGTTCACTGAAGCTTTCTTT.